This T cell receptor beta chain originates from a study of blood T cell repertoires in COVID-19. Overall study context: COVID-19 samples, acute and convalescent, were from the United States, Italy and Spain. Nucleic acid was either cDNA or gDNA, and it came from T cells, B-cell-depleted T cells, or PBMCs.

Per the original methods: It was from reference gene primer amplification that nucleated cell counts were estimated. Using immunoSEQ multiplex PCR, the repertoire was profiled, and TCRdb retains in-frame clones only, with some absent. That table is the source of V, J and clone size, and D and trimming were worked out from the DNA. The data show 55,000 to 75,000 clones, with approximately 87% seen just once and roughly 8.5% held by the top ten. Germline CDR1 and CDR2: SGHAT and FQNNGV. The V gene lost 4 bases and the J gene lost 3 bases, with 9 bases spanning the gap. The CDR3 has 13 amino acids. This TCR came from a man over 45 with active COVID-19. Sequenced sample: peripheral blood. The rearrangement links TRBV11-2 to TRBJ1-1, with D possibly matching TRBD1 (5 bases). The DNA for the CDR3 is TGTGCCAGCAGCTACACCAGGGACACTGAAGCTTTCTTT. This gives the protein CASSYTRDTEAFF.